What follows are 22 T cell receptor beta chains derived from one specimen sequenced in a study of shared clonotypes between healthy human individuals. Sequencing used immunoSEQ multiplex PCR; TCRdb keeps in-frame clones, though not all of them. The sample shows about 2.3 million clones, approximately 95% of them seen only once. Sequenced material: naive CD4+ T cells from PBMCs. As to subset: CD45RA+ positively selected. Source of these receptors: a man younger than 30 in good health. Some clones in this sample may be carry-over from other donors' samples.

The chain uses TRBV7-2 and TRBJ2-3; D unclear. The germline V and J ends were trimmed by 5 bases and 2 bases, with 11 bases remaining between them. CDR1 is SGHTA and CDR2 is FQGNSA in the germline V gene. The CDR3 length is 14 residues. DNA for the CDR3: TGTGCCAGCAGCCGAGACTCGAACACAGATACGCAGTATTTT. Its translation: CASSRDSNTDTQYF.

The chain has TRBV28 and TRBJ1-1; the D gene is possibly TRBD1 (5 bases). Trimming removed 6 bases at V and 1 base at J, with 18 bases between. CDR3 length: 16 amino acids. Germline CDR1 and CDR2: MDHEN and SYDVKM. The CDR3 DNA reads TGTGCCAGCAGGCTATACGCGACAGCCTCGAACACTGAAGCTTTCTTT. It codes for CASRLYATASNTEAFF.

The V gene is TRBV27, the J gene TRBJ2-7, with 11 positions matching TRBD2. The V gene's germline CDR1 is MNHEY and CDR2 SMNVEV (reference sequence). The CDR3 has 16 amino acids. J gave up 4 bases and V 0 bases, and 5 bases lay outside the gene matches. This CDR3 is CASSLSGASGRYEQYF. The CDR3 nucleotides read TGTGCCAGCAGTTTATCGGGAGCTAGCGGGAGGTACGAGCAGTACTTC.

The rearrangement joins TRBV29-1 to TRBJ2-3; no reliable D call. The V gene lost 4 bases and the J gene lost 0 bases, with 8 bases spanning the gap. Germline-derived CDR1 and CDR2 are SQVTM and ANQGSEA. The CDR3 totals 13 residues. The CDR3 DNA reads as TGCAGCGTTGCCAGGTCGAGCACAGATACGCAGTATTTT. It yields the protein CSVARSSTDTQYF.

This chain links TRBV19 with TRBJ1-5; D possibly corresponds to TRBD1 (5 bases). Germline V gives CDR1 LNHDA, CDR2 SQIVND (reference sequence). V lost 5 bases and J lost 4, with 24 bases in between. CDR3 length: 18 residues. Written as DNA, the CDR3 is TGTGCCAGTAGTTATGTGGGGCAGGCGTCCTCCAGGAATCAGCCCCAGCATTTT. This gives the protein CASSYVGQASSRNQPQHF.

The CDR3 loop is CASSPLDRAAYGYTF. In DNA form, the CDR3 reads TGTGCCAGCAGCCCATTGGACAGGGCCGCTTATGGCTACACCTTC. The J gene is TRBJ1-2, the V gene TRBV7-3; 8 bases are shared with TRBD1. The CDR3 consists of 15 residues. V gave up 5 bases and J gave up 5 bases; unmatched junction bases: 10. Germline V CDR1 and CDR2: SGHTA, FQGTGA.

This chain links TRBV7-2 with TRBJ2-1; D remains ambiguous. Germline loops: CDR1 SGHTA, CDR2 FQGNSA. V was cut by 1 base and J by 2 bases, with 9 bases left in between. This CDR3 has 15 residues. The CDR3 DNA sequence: TGTGCCAGCAGCTTAGAGGACCAGGCCTACAATGAGCAGTTCTTC. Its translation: CASSLEDQAYNEQFF.

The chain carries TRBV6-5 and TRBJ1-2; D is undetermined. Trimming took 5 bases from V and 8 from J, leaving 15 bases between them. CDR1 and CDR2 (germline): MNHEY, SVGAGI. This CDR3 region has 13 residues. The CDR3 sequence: CASSPSQASGYTF. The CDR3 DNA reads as TGTGCCAGCAGTCCTTCCCAGGCGAGCGGCTACACCTTC.

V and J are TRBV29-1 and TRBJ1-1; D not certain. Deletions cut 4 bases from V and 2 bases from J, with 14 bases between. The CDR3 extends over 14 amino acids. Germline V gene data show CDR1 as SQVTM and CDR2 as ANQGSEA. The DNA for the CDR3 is TGCAGCGTTGCCATGCGGCTATTTAACACTGAAGCTTTCTTT. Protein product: CSVAMRLFNTEAFF.

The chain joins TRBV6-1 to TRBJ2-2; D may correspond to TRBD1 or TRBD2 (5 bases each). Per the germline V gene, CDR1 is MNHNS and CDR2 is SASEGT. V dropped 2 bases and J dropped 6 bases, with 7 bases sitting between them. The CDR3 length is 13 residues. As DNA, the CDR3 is TGTGCCAGCAGTGAATTGGGGGCCGGGGAGCTGTTTTTT. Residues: CASSELGAGELFF.

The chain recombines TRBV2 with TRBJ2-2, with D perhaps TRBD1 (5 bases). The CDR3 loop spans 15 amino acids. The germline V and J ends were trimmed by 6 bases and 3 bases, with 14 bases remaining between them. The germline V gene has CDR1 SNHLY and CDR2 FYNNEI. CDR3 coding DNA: TGTGCCAGCAGCCCCTGGGGCAGCCACACCGGGGAGCTGTTTTTT. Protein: CASSPWGSHTGELFF.

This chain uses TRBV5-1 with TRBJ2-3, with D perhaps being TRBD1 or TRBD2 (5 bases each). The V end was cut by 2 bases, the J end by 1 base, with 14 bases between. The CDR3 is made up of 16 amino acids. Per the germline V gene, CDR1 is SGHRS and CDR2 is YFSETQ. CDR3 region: CASSFSGTHGTDTQYF. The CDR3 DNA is TGCGCCAGCAGCTTCTCAGGGACCCACGGCACAGATACGCAGTATTTT.

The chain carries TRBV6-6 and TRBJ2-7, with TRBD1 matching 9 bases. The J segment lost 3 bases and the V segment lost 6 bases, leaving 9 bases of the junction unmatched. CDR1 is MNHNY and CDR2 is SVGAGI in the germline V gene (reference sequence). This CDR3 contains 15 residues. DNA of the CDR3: TGTGCCAGCAGGAACCTACAGGGGGCAGGCTACGAGCAGTACTTC. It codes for CASRNLQGAGYEQYF.

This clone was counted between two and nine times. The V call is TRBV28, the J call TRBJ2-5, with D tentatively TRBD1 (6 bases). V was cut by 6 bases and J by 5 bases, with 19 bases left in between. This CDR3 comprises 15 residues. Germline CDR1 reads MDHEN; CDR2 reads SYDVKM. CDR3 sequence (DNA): TGTGCCAGCAGCTCTTCTTGGGGGCTTGAGGAGACCCAGTACTTC. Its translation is CASSSSWGLEETQYF.

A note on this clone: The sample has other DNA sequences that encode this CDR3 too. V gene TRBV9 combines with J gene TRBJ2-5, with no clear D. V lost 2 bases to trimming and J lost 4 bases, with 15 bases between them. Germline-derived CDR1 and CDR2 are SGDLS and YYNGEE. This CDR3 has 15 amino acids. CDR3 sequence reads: CASSVTSGRAETQYF. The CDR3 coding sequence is TGTGCCAGCAGCGTGACCTCTGGAAGGGCAGAGACCCAGTACTTC.

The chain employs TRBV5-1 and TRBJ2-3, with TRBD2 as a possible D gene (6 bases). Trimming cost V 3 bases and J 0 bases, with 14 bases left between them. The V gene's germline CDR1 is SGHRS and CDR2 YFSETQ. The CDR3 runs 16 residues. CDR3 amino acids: CASSSGGGTSTDTQYF. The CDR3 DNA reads TGCGCCAGCAGCTCCGGTGGCGGGACTAGCACAGATACGCAGTATTTT.

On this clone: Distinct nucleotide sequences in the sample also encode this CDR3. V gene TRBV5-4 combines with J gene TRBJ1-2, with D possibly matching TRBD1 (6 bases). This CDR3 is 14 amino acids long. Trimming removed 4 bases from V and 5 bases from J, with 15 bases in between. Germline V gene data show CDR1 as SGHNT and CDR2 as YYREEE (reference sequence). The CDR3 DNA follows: TGTGCCAGCAGCCTAGGGGGGGGTAGTTATGGCTACACCTTC. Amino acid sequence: CASSLGGGSYGYTF. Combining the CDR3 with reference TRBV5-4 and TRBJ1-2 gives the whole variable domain ETGVTQSPTHLIKTRGQQVTLRCSSQSGHNTVSWYQQALGQGPQFIFQYYREEENGRGNFPPRFSGLQFPNYSSELNVNALELDDSALYLCASSLGGGSYGYTFGSGTRLTVV.

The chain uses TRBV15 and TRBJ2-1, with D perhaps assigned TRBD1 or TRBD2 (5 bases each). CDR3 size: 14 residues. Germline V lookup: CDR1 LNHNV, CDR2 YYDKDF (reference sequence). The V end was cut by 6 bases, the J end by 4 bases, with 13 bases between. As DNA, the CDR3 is TGTGCCACCAGTCCCTGGGGGAGTTACAATGAGCAGTTCTTC. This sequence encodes CATSPWGSYNEQFF.

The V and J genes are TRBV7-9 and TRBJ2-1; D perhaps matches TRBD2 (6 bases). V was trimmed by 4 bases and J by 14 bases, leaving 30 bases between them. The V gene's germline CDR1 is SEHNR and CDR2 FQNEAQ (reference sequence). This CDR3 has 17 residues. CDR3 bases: TGTGCCAGCAGCTCCCTCCGAGGAATAGCGGACCTCAGATTTAAGTTCTTC. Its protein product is CASSSLRGIADLRFKFF. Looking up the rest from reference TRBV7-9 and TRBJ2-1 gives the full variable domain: DTGVSQNPRHKITKRGQNVTFRCDPISEHNRLYWYRQTLGQGPEFLTYFQNEAQLEKSRLLSDRFSAERPKGSFSTLEIQRTEQGDSAMYLCASSSLRGIADLRFKFFGPGTRLTVL.

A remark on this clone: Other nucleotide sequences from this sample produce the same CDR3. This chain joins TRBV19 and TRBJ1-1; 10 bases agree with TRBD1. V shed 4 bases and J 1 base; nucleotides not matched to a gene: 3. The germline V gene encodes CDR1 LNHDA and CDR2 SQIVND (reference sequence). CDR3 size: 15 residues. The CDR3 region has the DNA TGTGCCAGTAGTACCCGGACAGGGGGGAACACTGAAGCTTTCTTT. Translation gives CASSTRTGGNTEAFF.

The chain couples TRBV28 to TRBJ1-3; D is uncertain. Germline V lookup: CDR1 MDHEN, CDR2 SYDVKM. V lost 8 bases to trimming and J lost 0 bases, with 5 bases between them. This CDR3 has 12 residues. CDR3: CASVSSGNTIYF. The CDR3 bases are TGTGCCAGCGTCTCCTCTGGAAACACCATATATTTT.

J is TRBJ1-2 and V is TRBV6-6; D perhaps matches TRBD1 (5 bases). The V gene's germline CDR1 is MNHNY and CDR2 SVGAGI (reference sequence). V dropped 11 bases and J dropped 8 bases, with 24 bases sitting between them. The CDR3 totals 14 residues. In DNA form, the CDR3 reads TGTGCCGCGCGGGGGACCAGGGAAAGCCGGGGCTACACCTTC. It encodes CAARGTRESRGYTF.